The clone carrying this T cell receptor beta chain turned up a few times. Its target is not known. The sample has other DNA sequences that encode this CDR3 too. Donors included only healthy HIV-negative adults lacking recent acute infections or vaccinations. The data were obtained in a study of shared clonotypes between healthy human individuals. Notes on the study in general: The researchers took only blood, and tissue repertoires probably look different. Non-shared clonotypes had lower generation probabilities than those shared by all four donors.

Losses at the gene ends were 0 bases for V and 4 bases for J; bases not matched to a gene: 2. The CDR3 spans 16 residues. The germline V gene has CDR1 MNHEY and CDR2 SVGAGI. Original analysis: Junction-only sequences without quality scores were provided by ImmunoSEQ, so filtering was different. Produced via immunoSEQ multiplex PCR; TCRdb's table is partial and in-frame only. The V and J calls and clone size come from that table; D and trimming were worked out from the DNA. The table has 2,100,000 or so clones, 90% to 96% seen once; the top ten hold roughly 0.13%. The sample taken for sequencing was naive CD4+ T cells sorted from blood. Subset of the sample: CD45RA+ positively selected. The rearrangement links TRBV6-5 to TRBJ2-7; 14 nucleotides line up with TRBD2. The sequence was obtained from a man between 18 and 29 years old in good health. The DNA of the CDR3 is TGTGCCAGCAGTTACTCCGGGACTAGCGGGAGTTACGAGCAGTACTTC. The encoded protein is CASSYSGTSGSYEQYF.